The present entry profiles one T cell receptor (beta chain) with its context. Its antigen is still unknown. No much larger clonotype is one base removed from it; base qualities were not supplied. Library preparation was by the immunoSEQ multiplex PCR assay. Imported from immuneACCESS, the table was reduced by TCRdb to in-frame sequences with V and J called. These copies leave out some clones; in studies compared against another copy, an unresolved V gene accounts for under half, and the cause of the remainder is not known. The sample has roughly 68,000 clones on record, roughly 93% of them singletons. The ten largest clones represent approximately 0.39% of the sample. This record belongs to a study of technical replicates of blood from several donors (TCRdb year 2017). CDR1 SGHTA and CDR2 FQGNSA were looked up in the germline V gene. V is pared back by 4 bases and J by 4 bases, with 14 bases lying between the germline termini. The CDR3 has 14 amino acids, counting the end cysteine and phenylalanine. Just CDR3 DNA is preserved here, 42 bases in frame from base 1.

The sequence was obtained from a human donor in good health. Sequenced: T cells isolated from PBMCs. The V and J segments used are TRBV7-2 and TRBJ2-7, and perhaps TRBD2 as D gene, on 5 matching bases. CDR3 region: CASSWTVSLYEQYF. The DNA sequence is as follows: TGTGCCAGCAGCTGGACTGTGTCCCTATACGAGCAGTACTTC.